This TCR beta chain was recorded in a study of CD8 T cells in ankylosing spondylitis. Study-level points and caveats: A TCR beta motif made of eight highly homologous variants seemed typical of ankylosing spondylitis blood.

CDR1 and CDR2 from the germline V gene are MNHEY and SMNVEV (reference sequence). The CDR3 runs to 15 residues. The V and J ends lost 0 bases and 6 bases, in that order; junction bases with no gene match: 1. TCRdb recomputed calls from the 5' RACE reads with MiXCR, one row per CDR3 protein. The table lists fewer than 750,000 distinct CDR3 sequences, around 17% of them singletons. This clonotype was counted between two and nine times. Its target is not known. Sequences were obtained from blood, either unsorted or a sorted T cell fraction (not recorded which). This clonotype was obtained from a male donor with ankylosing spondylitis. The V gene is TRBV27, the J gene TRBJ2-1, with TRBD1 matching over 11 bases. The CDR3 here is CASSLSGTGGNEQFF. In DNA, the CDR3 is TGTGCCAGCAGTTTATCAGGGACAGGGGGCAATGAGCAGTTCTTC.